These T cell receptor beta chains were read from a single sample in a study of vaccination and CD4 T cells after COVID-19. Their target antigens are unknown. A single record per CDR3 protein comes from TCRdb applying MiXCR to the PCR reads. Of more than 9,500 distinct CDR3 sequences in the sample, about three fifths were seen once. The specimen was CD4+ T cells from blood, cultured in vitro. The receptor source for this set is a human donor who had recovered from COVID-19. Both conserved end residues are trimmed from each CDR3. Fields, in order: clone size, V gene, CDR3 protein. Expanded clones are given a class, and other clones once, few, many or no size at all.

abundance: .
v_gene: TRBV2
CDR3aa: ASSDNRGTYEQY

abundance: .
v_gene: TRBV7-3
CDR3aa: ASSLDGAGGATDTQY

abundance: .
v_gene: TRBV20-1
CDR3aa: SASSGQGYTGELF

abundance: .
v_gene: TRBV20-1
CDR3aa: SAKLAGFYNEQF

abundance: few
v_gene: TRBV20-1
CDR3aa: SALQGRETQY

abundance: few
v_gene: TRBV20-1
CDR3aa: SALLPQRTDTQY

abundance: .
v_gene: TRBV6-1
CDR3aa: ASSPGQAYGYT

abundance: few
v_gene: TRBV20-1
CDR3aa: SARTRDRERFSGANVLT

abundance: .
v_gene: TRBV28
CDR3aa: ASRETGGGLYAF

abundance: .
v_gene: TRBV28
CDR3aa: ASTTIPSSYSPLH

abundance: .
v_gene: TRBV19
CDR3aa: ASTYLGSQGDQAF

abundance: .
v_gene: TRBV6-5
CDR3aa: ASSFTTSGPYEQY

abundance: .
v_gene: TRBV21-1
CDR3aa: ASSKGGSGGDQPQH

abundance: few
v_gene: TRBV24-1
CDR3aa: ATSDPGTEAF

abundance: .
v_gene: TRBV29-1
CDR3aa: SVETGVVPGTQY

abundance: .
v_gene: TRBV20-1
CDR3aa: SANPHDRTNSPLH

abundance: .
v_gene: TRBV20-1
CDR3aa: SAKGQAAVYEQY

abundance: .
v_gene: TRBV20-1
CDR3aa: SARSQGAGEQY

abundance: medium-sized
v_gene: TRBV23-1
CDR3aa: ASRSSDRGVDIQY

abundance: once
v_gene: TRBV20-1
CDR3aa: SVEQGSEKLF

abundance: few
v_gene: TRBV20-1
CDR3aa: SASPGQRFYGYT

abundance: .
v_gene: TRBV12-3/TRBV12-4
CDR3aa: ASSFLLAGGYQETQY

abundance: few
v_gene: TRBV20-1
CDR3aa: SEPGDYGYT

abundance: .
v_gene: TRBV15
CDR3aa: ATRLGSSDTQY

abundance: .
v_gene: TRBV11-2
CDR3aa: ASSLGAGQPQH

abundance: .
v_gene: TRBV4-3
CDR3aa: ASSQEPSGSVETQY

abundance: .
v_gene: TRBV20-1
CDR3aa: SARDEQGRSNQPQH

abundance: .
v_gene: TRBV20-1
CDR3aa: SANGADTQY

abundance: .
v_gene: TRBV30
CDR3aa: AWRGDSVRPNNEQF